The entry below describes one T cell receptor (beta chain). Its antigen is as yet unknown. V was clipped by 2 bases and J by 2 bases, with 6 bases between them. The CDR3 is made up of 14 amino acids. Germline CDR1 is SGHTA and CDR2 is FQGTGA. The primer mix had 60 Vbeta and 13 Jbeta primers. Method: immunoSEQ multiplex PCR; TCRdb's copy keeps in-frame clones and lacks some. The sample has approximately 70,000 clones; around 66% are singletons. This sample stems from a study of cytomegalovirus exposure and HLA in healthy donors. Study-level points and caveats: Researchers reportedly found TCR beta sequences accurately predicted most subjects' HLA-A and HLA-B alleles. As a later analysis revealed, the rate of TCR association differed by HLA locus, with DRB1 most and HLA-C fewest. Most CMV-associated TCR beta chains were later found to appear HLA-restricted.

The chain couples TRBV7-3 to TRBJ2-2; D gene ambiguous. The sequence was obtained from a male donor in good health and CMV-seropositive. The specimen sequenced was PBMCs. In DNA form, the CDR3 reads TGTGCCAGCAGCTTAGGGCTCAACACCGGGGAGCTGTTTTTT. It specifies CASSLGLNTGELFF.